This T cell receptor beta chain appears in the sequencing data of a study of identical twins. This clonotype was seen ten or more times. Template switching added a universal primer site, and cDNA bore unique molecular identifiers. TCRdb itself ran the 5' RACE reads through MiXCR, one entry per CDR3 protein. The sample yields 220,000 or so distinct CDR3 sequences, 5.5% to 8% seen once. The germline V gene has CDR1 MNHEY and CDR2 SVGEGT. V lost 0 bases and J lost 0, with 9 bases in between. The CDR3 consists of 17 residues. These same records also appear under a second study, on yellow fever vaccine responses in identical twins.

The source is a woman aged 18-29 years in good health. The V gene is TRBV6-2 or TRBV6-3, the J gene TRBJ2-6; D not resolved. The material sequenced was memory (CD45RO+) T cells sorted from blood. CDR3 DNA sequence: TGTGCCAGCAGTTACTCCTCTACCCCCTCTGGGGCCAACGTCCTGACTTTC. Its translation is CASSYSSTPSGANVLTF.